The T cell receptor (beta chain) under discussion was sequenced for a study of blood T cell repertoires in COVID-19. The J segment lost 2 bases and the V segment lost 1 base, leaving 2 bases of the junction unmatched. The germline gives CDR1 SGHDN, CDR2 FVKESK. The CDR3 has 14 residues. Profiled with immunoSEQ multiplex PCR; TCRdb holds only in-frame clones, not every one. The sample lists hundreds of thousands of clones; 90% to 95% were seen once. The sequence came from a man aged 55 to 70 with COVID-19, enrolled during active disease. Sample: peripheral blood. The rearrangement uses TRBV14 and TRBJ2-7, with TRBD1 matching over 7 bases. In nucleotides, the CDR3 is TGTGCCAGCAGCCAAGGGACAGGAACCTACGAGCAGTACTTC. Its translation: CASSQGTGTYEQYF.